This T cell receptor beta chain was recorded in a study of control samples from healthy donors and cancer patients. TCRdb's copy holds only in-frame clones and misses some; the assay was immunoSEQ multiplex PCR. The sample carries over 200,000 clones, about 80% recorded once. The CDR3 totals 15 residues. CDR1 and CDR2 (germline): MNHEY, SMNVEV (reference sequence). V lost 5 bases, J lost 6 bases, and 9 bases stayed unmatched. The J gene is TRBJ1-5, the V gene TRBV27; 8 bases align to TRBD1. This sequence was found in an older woman with lung cancer. The sequenced sample was PBMCs. CDR3 amino acids: CASSPIYRGAQPQHF. The CDR3 DNA reads as TGTGCCAGCAGTCCGATATACAGGGGGGCTCAGCCCCAGCATTTT.